This T cell receptor (beta chain) was profiled in a study of T cell changes during pregnancy in multiple sclerosis. Using immunoSEQ multiplex PCR, the repertoire was profiled, and TCRdb retains in-frame clones only, with some absent. The sample shows roughly 90,000 clones, 90% to 95% of them seen only once. Only one count was recorded for this clone. The CDR3 extends over 14 amino acids. Trimming cost V 5 bases and J 6 bases; bases outside gene matches: 9. Germline assignment: CDR1 SGHAT and CDR2 FQNNGV. The chain recombines TRBV11-2 with TRBJ2-7, with 8 bases lining up with TRBD2. The sample consisted of peripheral blood, taken in the third trimester of pregnancy. The receptor's source is a female donor with multiple sclerosis, enrolled in a pregnancy study. This CDR3 is CASSETSADPEQYF. CDR3 DNA sequence: TGTGCCAGCAGCGAGACTAGCGCAGACCCCGAGCAGTACTTC.